This T cell receptor (beta chain) was captured in a study of cytomegalovirus exposure and HLA in healthy donors. Profiling relied on immunoSEQ multiplex PCR, and the TCRdb table lists in-frame clones only, not all of them. This sample has 50,000 to 65,000 clones, with 95% found just once. Sequencing was carried out using PBMCs. The clonotype was recovered from a woman under 30 in good health and CMV-seropositive.

The DNA for the CDR3 is TGCGCCAGCAGTGAGTCTAGCGGGAGGGCCCGGGGCAATGAGCAGTTCTTC. Protein product: CASSESSGRARGNEQFF. This chain connects TRBV10-1 to TRBJ2-1; TRBD2 aligns across 11 bases. The J segment lost 6 bases and the V segment lost 0 bases, leaving 7 bases of the junction unmatched. CDR3 length: 17 amino acids. Germline CDR1 is WNHNN and CDR2 is SYGVQD (reference sequence).